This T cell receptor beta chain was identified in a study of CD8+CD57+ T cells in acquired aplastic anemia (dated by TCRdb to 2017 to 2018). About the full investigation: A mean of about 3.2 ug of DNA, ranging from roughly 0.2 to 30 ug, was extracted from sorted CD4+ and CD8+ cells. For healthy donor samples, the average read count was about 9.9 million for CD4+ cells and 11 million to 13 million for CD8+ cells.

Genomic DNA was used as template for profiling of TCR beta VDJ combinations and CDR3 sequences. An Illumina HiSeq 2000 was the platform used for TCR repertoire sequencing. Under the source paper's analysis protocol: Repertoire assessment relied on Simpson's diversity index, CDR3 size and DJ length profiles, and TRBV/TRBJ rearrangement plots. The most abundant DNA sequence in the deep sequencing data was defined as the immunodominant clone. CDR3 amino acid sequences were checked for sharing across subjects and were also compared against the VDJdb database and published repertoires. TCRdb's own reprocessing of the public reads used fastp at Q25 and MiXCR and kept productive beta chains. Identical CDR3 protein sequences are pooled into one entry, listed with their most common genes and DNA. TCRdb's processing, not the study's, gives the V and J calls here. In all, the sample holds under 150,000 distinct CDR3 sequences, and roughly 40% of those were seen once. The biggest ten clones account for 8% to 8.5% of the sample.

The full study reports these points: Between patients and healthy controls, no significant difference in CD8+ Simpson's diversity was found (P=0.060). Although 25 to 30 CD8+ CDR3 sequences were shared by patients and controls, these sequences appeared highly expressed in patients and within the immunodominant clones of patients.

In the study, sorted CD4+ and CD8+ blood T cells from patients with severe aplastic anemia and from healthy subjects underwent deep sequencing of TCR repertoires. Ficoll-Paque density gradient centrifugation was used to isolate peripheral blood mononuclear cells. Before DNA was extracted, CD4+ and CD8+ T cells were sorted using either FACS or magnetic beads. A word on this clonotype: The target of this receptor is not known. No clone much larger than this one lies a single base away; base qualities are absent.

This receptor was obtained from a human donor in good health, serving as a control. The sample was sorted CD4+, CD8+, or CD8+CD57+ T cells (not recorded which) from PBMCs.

The sequenced DNA is TGTGCCAGCAGCTTAGAACCTGGGAGCAATCAGCCCCAGCATTTT. Its protein product is CASSLEPGSNQPQHF. The rearranged segments are TRBV7-2 and TRBJ1-5, with the D gene not confidently named. The CDR3 sequence holds 15 residues, the cysteine and phenylalanine included. Only the CDR3 region is kept as DNA, spanning 45 bases read in frame from base 1. V is shortened by 1 base, J by 1 base, and the region joining them spans 8 bases. CDR1 and CDR2 are drawn from the germline V gene: SGHTA, FQGNSA.